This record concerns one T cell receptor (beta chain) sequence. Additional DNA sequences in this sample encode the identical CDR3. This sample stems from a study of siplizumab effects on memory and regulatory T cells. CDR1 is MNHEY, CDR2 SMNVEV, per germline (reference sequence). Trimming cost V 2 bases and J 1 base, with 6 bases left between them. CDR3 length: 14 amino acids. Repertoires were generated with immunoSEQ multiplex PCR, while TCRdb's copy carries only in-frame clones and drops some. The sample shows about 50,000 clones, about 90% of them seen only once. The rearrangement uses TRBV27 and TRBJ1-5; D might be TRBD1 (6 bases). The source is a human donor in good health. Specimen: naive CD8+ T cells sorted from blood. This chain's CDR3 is CASSLQGSNQPQHF. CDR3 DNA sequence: TGTGCCAGCAGTTTACAGGGGAGCAATCAGCCCCAGCATTTT.